This TCR beta chain comes out of a study of cytotoxic CD8 clonotypes in ibrutinib-treated CLL. Study overall: The subjects consisted of eleven to twelve relapsed/refractory and approximately 15 treatment-naive individuals, with 17 IGHV unmutated.

Approximately 2.2 micrograms of genomic DNA came from cryopreserved PBMCs for TCR beta libraries. TCRdb keeps only in-frame clones here, not all; method: immunoSEQ multiplex PCR. In the table there are some 150,000 clones, approximately 77% of which are singletons. V was trimmed by 0 bases and J by 3 bases, leaving 7 bases between them. This CDR3 is 13 amino acids long. Germline loops: CDR1 SGHDT, CDR2 YYEEEE. The sample in question was PBMCs, obtained after 12 months of ibrutinib treatment. The V call is TRBV5-6, the J call TRBJ2-7; D not certain. The TCR was taken from a human donor with chronic lymphocytic leukemia. The CDR3 DNA is TGTGCCAGCAGCTTGGGGTATGGCTACGAGCAGTACTTC. Translated: CASSLGYGYEQYF.